This is a list of T cell receptor beta chains from one sample in a study of blood T cell repertoires in COVID-19. Sequenced by immunoSEQ multiplex PCR; TCRdb stores in-frame clones only, minus some. The sample records roughly 76,000 clones, around 84% being singletons. Sequenced sample: peripheral blood. These TCRs come from a woman in her 70s with acute or convalescent COVID-19. Both conserved end residues are part of each CDR3. A D gene is named only where the DNA matches it firmly. Only part of the rows carry a size: once, few, many, or a class if the clone is expanded.

v_gene	j_gene	d_gene	abundance	CDR3aa	CDR3nt
TRBV28	TRBJ2-7	TRBD1	NA	CASSSWTGGSYEQYF	TGTGCCAGCAGCAGTTGGACAGGCGGATCCTACGAGCAGTACTTC
TRBV29-1	TRBJ2-1	NA	NA	CSGGIRNNNEQFF	TGCAGCGGGGGAATCAGAAACAACAATGAGCAGTTCTTC
TRBV19	TRBJ1-1	NA	NA	CASSKPGAGTEAFF	TGTGCCAGTAGTAAACCAGGGGCGGGCACTGAAGCTTTCTTT
TRBV2	TRBJ2-1	TRBD2	few	CASRGGPSYNEQFF	TGTGCCAGCAGGGGAGGGCCGTCCTACAATGAGCAGTTCTTC
TRBV2	TRBJ2-7	NA	NA	CASSERGSLYEQYF	TGTGCCAGCAGTGAAAGGGGTAGCCTCTACGAGCAGTACTTC
TRBV21-1	TRBJ2-7	NA	NA	CASSKVGHYEQYF	TGTGCCAGCAGCAAAGTAGGACACTACGAGCAGTACTTC
TRBV5-1	TRBJ2-1	NA	NA	CASSFGASGGNEQFF	TGCGCCAGCAGCTTTGGTGCCAGCGGAGGAAATGAGCAGTTCTTC
TRBV27	TRBJ1-6	TRBD1	NA	CASSPTGVRSPLHF	TGTGCCAGCAGTCCTACAGGGGTTCGTTCACCCCTCCACTTT
TRBV19	TRBJ1-1	NA	large	CASRQTGNTEAFF	TGTGCCAGTAGACAGACAGGGAACACTGAAGCTTTCTTT
TRBV5-6	TRBJ2-7	NA	few	CASSPQGLRYEQYF	TGTGCCAGCAGCCCACAGGGTTTGCGGTACGAGCAGTACTTC
TRBV5-1	TRBJ2-2	NA	NA	CASSVITGTGELFF	TGCGCCAGCAGCGTTATTACAGGGACCGGGGAGCTGTTTTTT
TRBV27	TRBJ1-1	TRBD1	NA	CASGGQPMNTEAFF	TGTGCCAGCGGGGGACAGCCGATGAACACTGAAGCTTTCTTT
TRBV29-1	TRBJ2-7	NA	NA	CSVRETSYEQYF	TGCAGCGTTCGGGAGACTTCCTACGAGCAGTACTTC
TRBV30	TRBJ1-2	TRBD1	NA	CAWTTLQGASGYTF	TGTGCCTGGACTACTTTACAGGGGGCATCTGGCTACACCTTC
TRBV29-1	TRBJ2-2	NA	NA	CSAAGGTGELFF	TGCAGTGCGGCAGGGGGGACCGGGGAGCTGTTTTTT
TRBV19	TRBJ1-1	TRBD1	NA	CASSRDRARVTEAFF	TGTGCCAGTAGTCGGGACAGGGCACGGGTCACTGAAGCTTTCTTT
TRBV7-9	TRBJ2-7	TRBD2	once	CASSLSAGGAEQYF	TGTGCCAGCAGCTTAAGCGCGGGAGGCGCCGAGCAGTACTTC